Shown below are 19 T cell receptor beta chains from a single sample sequenced in a study of T cell responses to AZD1222 COVID-19 vaccine. Method: immunoSEQ multiplex PCR; TCRdb's copy keeps in-frame clones and lacks some. The profile covers about 72,000 clones, with about 88% appearing a single time and 28% taken by the ten largest. The source was peripheral blood, collected 28 days after the second AZD1222 dose. Receptor source: an adult who received the AZD1222 COVID-19 vaccine.

The chain uses TRBV4-3 and TRBJ1-4; perhaps TRBD1 as D (5 bases). V lost 1 base and J 8 bases, leaving 11 bases between the germline ends. Germline CDR1 is LGHNA and CDR2 is YSLEER. CDR3 length: 14 amino acids. The CDR3 spells CASSQAPGDEKLFF. The CDR3 nucleotides are TGCGCCAGCAGCCAAGCTCCTGGGGACGAAAAACTGTTTTTT.

The chain carries TRBV19 and TRBJ1-2, with D perhaps matching TRBD1 (5 bases). Germline V gene data show CDR1 as LNHDA and CDR2 as SQIVND (reference sequence). This CDR3 contains 14 residues. V was pared by 4 bases and J by 5 bases, with 14 bases between. This CDR3 is CASSTGPDKYGYTF. The DNA of the CDR3 is TGTGCCAGTAGTACGGGGCCCGATAAATATGGCTACACCTTC.

Only one count was recorded for this clone. The chain is built from TRBV9 and TRBJ1-3, with a tentative D call TRBD1 (5 bases). CDR3 length: 14 amino acids. Germline CDR1 SGDLS, CDR2 YYNGEE. V shed 3 bases and J shed 3 bases, with 10 bases lying between them. CDR3 DNA: TGTGCCAGCAGCGGGGGGTCTAGTGGAAACACCATATATTTT. Protein sequence: CASSGGSSGNTIYF.

The V call is TRBV6-2 or TRBV6-3, the J call TRBJ2-6, with TRBD2 identical over 15 bases. From germline, CDR1 is MNHEY and CDR2 SVGEGT. Trimming at V came to 8 bases and at J to 0 bases, leaving 23 bases not matched to a gene. The CDR3 totals 24 residues. The CDR3 bases are TGTGCCAGCGGCCCAGGGGGCGCGGGACTAGCGGGAGGCCCGAACAGCTCTGGGGCCAACGTCCTGACTTTC. Protein: CASGPGGAGLAGGPNSSGANVLTF.

The chain is built from TRBV5-1 and TRBJ2-7, with 7 positions matching TRBD1. V lost 4 bases to trimming and J lost 1 base; unmatched junction nucleotides: 8. The CDR3 sequence is 15 residues long. CDR1 and CDR2 (germline): SGHRS, YFSETQ. The CDR3 nucleotides read TGCGCCAGCAGCGCGAGAGGGGGCGCGTCCTACGAGCAGTACTTC. It yields the protein CASSARGGASYEQYF.

The chain couples TRBV5-7 to TRBJ2-3, with D perhaps TRBD1 (6 bases). TRBV5-7 is an ORF, and what it does is uncertain. V lost 3 bases and J lost 0, with 20 bases in between. This CDR3 spans 18 amino acids. This chain's CDR3 is CASSSAGTQGGSTDTQYF. The CDR3 DNA reads TGTGCCAGCAGCTCAGCCGGGACACAGGGCGGGAGCACAGATACGCAGTATTTT.

This chain links TRBV25-1 with TRBJ1-4; D may be TRBD1 (6 bases). The CDR3 sequence is 15 residues long. The germline V gene encodes CDR1 MGHDK and CDR2 SYGVNS. Trimming stripped 4 bases from V and 6 bases from J, with 15 bases between. For the CDR3, the DNA is TGTGCCAGCAGTGCAAACAGGGCGGGGGATGAAAAACTGTTTTTT. Encoded protein: CASSANRAGDEKLFF.

This chain uses TRBV4-1 with TRBJ2-4; D unresolved. Germline values: CDR1 MGHRA, CDR2 YSYEKL. The CDR3 length is 12 residues. V lost 0 bases and J lost 7, with 4 bases in between. The CDR3 DNA reads as TGCGCCAGCAGCCAAGATTGGAACATTCAGTACTTC. Translating gives CASSQDWNIQYF.

The chain carries TRBV29-1 and TRBJ2-2; 7 positions match TRBD1. V lost 8 bases and J lost 3; bases outside the gene matches: 9. The CDR3 spans 14 residues. Germline CDR1 and CDR2: SQVTM and ANQGSEA. CDR3: CSFNLGTDTGELFF. CDR3 bases: TGCAGCTTTAATCTCGGGACAGACACCGGGGAGCTGTTTTTT.

The genes are TRBV4-3 and TRBJ2-7; 7 bases are a match to TRBD2. Germline V gene sequence: CDR1 LGHNA, CDR2 YSLEER. The V segment lost 3 bases and the J segment 0 bases; nucleotides outside the gene matches: 8. This CDR3 contains 16 residues. The CDR3, as DNA: TGCGCCAGCAGCCAGGATACTAGCGACAGCTCCTACGAGCAGTACTTC. Amino acids: CASSQDTSDSSYEQYF.

This clone was observed a handful of times. Additional DNA sequences in this sample encode the identical CDR3. The chain employs TRBV7-9 and TRBJ2-7, with D perhaps TRBD1 (6 bases). The germline V and J ends were trimmed by 3 bases and 4 bases, with 7 bases remaining between them. The length of the CDR3 is 12 residues. CDR1 and CDR2 (germline): SEHNR, FQNEAQ (reference sequence). The CDR3 here is CASSLQGYEQYF. The CDR3 region has the DNA TGTGCCAGCAGCTTGCAGGGGTACGAGCAGTACTTC.

The chain employs TRBV29-1 and TRBJ1-1; no reliable D call. The CDR3 is made up of 13 amino acids. Germline V gene data show CDR1 as SQVTM and CDR2 as ANQGSEA. V was trimmed by 7 bases and J by 0 bases, leaving 12 bases between them. CDR3 coding DNA: TGCAGCGGCAGACACCTCTTGAACACTGAAGCTTTCTTT. It codes for CSGRHLLNTEAFF.

The V and J genes are TRBV29-1 and TRBJ2-1; D is perhaps TRBD2 (5 bases). This CDR3 is 11 amino acids long. From germline, CDR1 is SQVTM and CDR2 ANQGSEA. With 4 bases removed from V and 9 bases from J, the gap between germline ends came to 10 bases. CDR3 protein: CSVGSGGEQFF. In DNA form, the CDR3 reads TGCAGCGTTGGGAGCGGCGGTGAGCAGTTCTTC.

The J gene is TRBJ2-7, the V gene TRBV3-1 (or the pseudogene TRBV3-2); 8 bases match TRBD2. Looked up from germline, CDR1 is LGHDT and CDR2 is YNNKEL (reference sequence). The CDR3 is 14 residues long. Trimming removed 2 bases from V and 6 bases from J; junction bases left unmatched: 6. CDR3 sequence: CASSQRTGGGEQYF. Written as DNA, the CDR3 is TGTGCCAGCAGCCAACGCACGGGAGGGGGCGAGCAGTACTTC.

V usage is TRBV15 and J usage is TRBJ2-7, with D possibly TRBD2 on 7 matching bases. V was pared by 3 bases and J by 4 bases, with 19 bases between. Looked up from germline, CDR1 is LNHNV and CDR2 is YYDKDF (reference sequence). The length of the CDR3 is 16 residues. The CDR3 protein is CATSRSLGGGGYEQYF. In DNA, the CDR3 is TGTGCCACCAGCAGGTCTCTAGGGGGAGGGGGTTACGAGCAGTACTTC.

The table lists this clone with a count of one. The chain combines TRBV5-1 with TRBJ2-1; D is possibly TRBD1 (6 bases). Germline loops: CDR1 SGHRS, CDR2 YFSETQ. Trimming removed 4 bases at V and 3 bases at J, with 14 bases between. The CDR3 spans 15 residues. The CDR3 nucleotides are TGCGCCAGCAGCCCCGGGGACAACAACTACAATGAGCAGTTCTTC. Translated: CASSPGDNNYNEQFF.

CDR3 region: CASSFKGDRLSGELFF. The DNA for the CDR3 is TGTGCCAGCAGCTTTAAGGGGGACAGGTTGAGTGGGGAGCTGTTTTTT. V and J are TRBV9 and TRBJ2-2; 8 bases line up with TRBD1. J gave up 8 bases and V 4 bases, and 13 bases lay outside the gene matches. Germline values: CDR1 SGDLS, CDR2 YYNGEE. The CDR3 covers 16 residues.

The gene calls are TRBV18 and TRBJ2-3; D unclear. CDR1 and CDR2 from the germline V gene are KGHSH and LQKENI. The length of the CDR3 is 13 residues. Trimming removed 6 bases at V and 4 bases at J, with 11 bases between. The CDR3 nucleotides are TGTGCCAGCTCCCCCCAGGACCCAGATACGCAGTATTTT. Protein product: CASSPQDPDTQYF.

The V gene is TRBV27, the J gene TRBJ1-1; 7 bases are a match to TRBD1. V shed 8 bases and J 0 bases; nucleotides not matched to a gene: 3. The V gene's germline CDR1 is MNHEY and CDR2 SMNVEV (reference sequence). The CDR3 has 13 amino acids. The CDR3 nucleotides read TGTGCCAGCTTGGGACAGTTGAACACTGAAGCTTTCTTT. Its translation is CASLGQLNTEAFF.